The clone carrying this TCR beta chain occurred a few times. The antigen is undetermined. This specimen belongs to a study of beta chain features in type 1 diabetes. Whole-study findings and limits: Moderate but significant shortening of TCRB CDR3s was recorded in all four CD4+ subsets from Type 1 diabetes patients. HLA influence on TCRB rearrangement stayed unresolved here. In comparison with healthy donors, patients had naive, central memory and Treg TCRB repertoires that appeared more similar.

The isolated RNA, all of it, was reverse transcribed, so expressed TCRB transcripts were what got sequenced. TCRdb's copy holds only in-frame clones and misses some; the assay was immunoSEQ multiplex PCR. The sample holds 300,000 to 350,000 clones, approximately 9.9% seen once. CDR1 and CDR2 (germline): SGHVS, FNYEAQ. V gave up 1 base and J gave up 3 bases; unmatched junction bases: 3. The CDR3 loop spans 15 amino acids. The chain has TRBV7-6 and TRBJ1-1, with 9 bases matching TRBD1. Sequences were obtained from central memory CD4+ T cells from blood. The receptor's source is a man under 40 with type 1 diabetes. The CDR3 sequence: CASSLGGQGYTEAFF. The CDR3 coding sequence is TGTGCCAGCAGCTTAGGGGGACAGGGCTACACTGAAGCTTTCTTT. The full variable domain, with the rest looked up from reference TRBV7-6 and TRBJ1-1, is GAGVSQSPRYKVTKRGQDVALRCDPISGHVSLYWYRQALGQGPEFLTYFNYEAQQDKSGLPNDRFSAERPEGSISTLTIQRTEQRDSAMYRCASSLGGQGYTEAFFGQGTRLTVV.